This paragraph reports one T cell receptor (beta chain). It lacks a known antigen. No clone much larger than this one lies a single base away; base qualities are absent. The cohort consisted of more than 650 healthy bone marrow donors. All cohort members were sampled while nominally healthy, although unrecorded immune exposures were likely present. The donor was CMV seronegative and was included in the group of approximately 350 seronegative cohort members. Every donor gave a peripheral blood sample, and the peripheral blood mononuclear cells from that sample were used for TCR beta sequencing. Genomic DNA was extracted from the blood cell samples with the Qiagen DNeasy Blood Extraction Kit. The data originate from a study of cytomegalovirus exposure and HLA in healthy donors (dated by TCRdb to 2017 to 2019). At the level of the whole study: According to an earlier analysis of a few hundred of the donors, 150 million to 200 million T cells yielded 117 million unique TCR beta sequences and less than 300 Gb of sequence data. An early release that covered about 640 HLA-typed donors contained around 330 gigabases of sequencing data and about 84 million unique TCR sequences. Of the roughly 400 genotyped donors, approximately 82% fell in the genetic ancestry cluster associated with self-reported Caucasian donors. The aim of the study was to test whether cataloging public T cell receptors could identify signatures of past pathogen exposure. The T cell repertoires of several hundred subjects were profiled by immunosequencing and related to cytomegalovirus serostatus. A separate validation cohort of approximately 120 different subjects was used in addition to the roughly 670-subject first cohort. The study combined high-throughput TCR immunosequencing, statistical association of individual TCRs with disease status, and machine learning to predict cytomegalovirus infection status. A later analysis re-analyzed previously published TCR beta repertoires from 500 to 700 donors and added high-resolution HLA genotyping to study TCR occurrence patterns. Rather than using new phenotypic data, the later analysis identified candidate immune exposures from TCR beta sequences and from how often those sequences occurred across donors. An earlier analysis of 450 to 750 of the donors used high-throughput TCR beta sequencing to judge whether each TCR beta V gene segment behaved as functional or pseudogenic. Donor age, sex, ethnicity and CMV serostatus were compiled alongside the repertoire data. A later genetic analysis used genome-wide SNP genotypes for 398 of the 666 donors, treating that subset as a discovery cohort. All discovery cohort repertoires had been generated on a single sequencing platform. Both class I and class II loci were covered by HLA typing, at four-digit resolution. The number of donors typed differed by locus, with 629-630 for A, B, C, DRB1 and DQB1, roughly 520 for DQA1, 600 to 610 for DPA1, and under 490 for DPB1. About five DR-DQ haplotypes were handled as single units for association and clustering because linkage in the cohort was strong. Among a few hundred genotyped donors of the cohort, an average of about 240,000 unique TCR beta nucleotide sequences were sequenced per donor, approximately 20% of them non-productive. Results and caveats for the whole study, not just this receptor: A further reported finding was that TCR beta sequences accurately predicted the HLA-A and HLA-B alleles for most subjects in the first cohort. Because counts were too low, roughly 17 rarely observed V segments, including chromosome 9 orphons, were left out of the earlier analysis of approximately 500 of the donors. Immune exposure information for the cohort was limited to CMV serostatus. Linkage disequilibrium might explain the correlated functional status among segregating V segments, but an unknown experimental factor could not be ruled out. The cohort was sequenced for TCR beta chains only, and without alpha or paired-chain data the features that could be detected were limited. The classifier was reported to diagnose cytomegalovirus status with high specificity and sensitivity in both the original and validation cohorts. Because HLA typing was missing for some donors at each locus, association tests included only the typed subset. According to a later analysis, most CMV-associated TCR beta chains appeared to be HLA-restricted, and the HLA associations seemed to be driven largely by CMV exposure. Several of the top co-occurrence clusters appeared to be linked to parvovirus B19, influenza, CMV and Epstein-Barr virus, according to a later analysis. In a later genetic analysis, a missense DCLRE1C variant was associated with V-gene and J-gene trimming of TCR beta chains, and the association was replicated in an independent cohort. In an earlier analysis of around 500 of the donors, most TCR beta V segments appeared in productive rearrangements about 87% or about 30% of the time, broadly matching IMGT annotations. Sequencing depth was assumed to be roughly uniform across donors in the presence/absence analyses, though that assumption may not hold. Most TCR sequences were seen in very few donors, while some public TCRs were found in many individuals. In the study, roughly 160 TCR beta chains were listed as associated with cytomegalovirus. A cluster of highly shared sequence variants was judged likely to be a technical artifact of the sequencing pipeline. In a later analysis, TCR association rates were found to vary across HLA loci, with the most associated TCRs seen for DRB1 alleles and the fewest for HLA-C alleles. Strong co-occurrence of HLA alleles, especially DR and DQ, made assigning TCR associations to individual alleles difficult. It was suggested by the authors that the approach could potentially be generalized to other disease states and immunological phenotypes. A later analysis associated roughly 17,000 TCR beta sequences with specific HLA alleles at a false discovery rate of 0.05. In a later analysis, HLA-associated TCR beta chains were found to be more clonally expanded and to have lower generation probabilities than equally common non-associated chains. A few of the identified cytomegalovirus-associated TCR beta chains were confirmed in vitro to be specific for cytomegalovirus antigens. In a later genetic analysis, fewer N-insertions in productive TCRs were reported among donors in an Asian-associated ancestry cluster than the approximately 710-donor mean.

Libraries were prepared through the immunoSEQ multiplex PCR assay. The multiplex PCR relied on a mix of 60 forward primers for TCR Vbeta segments and 13 reverse primers for TCR Jbeta segments. The CDR3 region of rearranged TCR beta genes was amplified from genomic DNA with a multiplex PCR assay. The amplified TCR beta libraries were sequenced on the Illumina HiSeq System as 87-base-pair reads. From the authors' description of their analysis: A later analysis tallied around 80 million unique TCR beta chains across the 666 repertoires, and approximately 9.9 million of those chains were shared by two or more donors. To remove PCR and sequencing errors, raw reads were error-corrected and collapsed into unique sequences using a nearest-neighbor algorithm that merged closely related sequences. Alignment of CDR3 sequences to IMGT reference sequences was used to assign V, D and J gene segments. Each retained sequence needed at least a six-nucleotide match to both a V gene segment and a J gene segment. A rearrangement was called productive if the CDR3 had no stop codons and remained in frame with V and J, and every other rearrangement was called non-productive. Following IMGT convention, CDR3 was defined as the stretch from the second conserved V-encoded cysteine to the conserved J-encoded phenylalanine. The earlier analysis of 587 of the donors excluded any sequence lacking an unambiguous match to a single V gene segment. In an earlier analysis of a few hundred of the donors, a V segment was called functional when productive rearrangements were above 56.7%, and segregating when the standard deviation between donors exceeded 5%. To diagnose cytomegalovirus status from the catalog of TCR beta chain sequences, a statistical classification framework was built. V and J gene assignment, in a later analysis, came from comparing TCR nucleotide sequences with IMGT/GENE-DB human TR gene sequences. Using the TCRdist pipeline, a later analysis assigned CDR3 sequences along with most-parsimonious VDJ recombination scenarios. In a later analysis, every TCR beta chain was defined by the combination of its CDR3 amino acid sequence and its V-gene family, and reads without a unique V-gene family were dropped. A later analysis removed nearly 600 highly shared, low-generation-probability nucleotide sequences to deal with suspected cross-contamination and a sequencing artifact. For each public chain, a later analysis derived a clonal expansion index from normalized ranks of inferred template counts within each repertoire. In a later analysis, generation probabilities were computed using a VDJ recombination model fitted to out-of-frame rearrangements, and the results were checked against IGoR. In a later analysis, hypergeometric tests were used to score TCR-TCR, TCR-HLA and TCR-CMV co-occurrence, with a repertoire-size bias correction applied to TCR pairs. To estimate false discovery rates, a later analysis permuted the HLA or CMV assignments 20 times. A later analysis grouped co-occurring TCRs with DBSCAN, adding TCRdist sequence similarity when clustering within HLA-allele-positive subsets. Repertoires with fewer than 30,000 or more than 120,000 public chains were left out of co-occurrence clustering, as were five repertoires with anomalous nucleotide sharing. TCRdb carries this immuneACCESS record with in-frame sequences only. Its versions omit some clonotypes, under half of them owing to an unresolved V gene in the studies checked, with the rest unexplained. V, J and clone size were drawn from that table, and D and trimming were deduced from the DNA. The sample table contains about 200,000 clones; only one count was recorded for around four fifths of them. 2.5% to 3.5% of the sample is taken by the ten largest.

The sequenced sample consisted of PBMCs. This sequence originates from a woman between 35 and 50 years old in good health and CMV-seronegative.

The DNA is TGTGCCAGCAGCTTTTCTCGGGACTACTGGGGCATTCAGTACTTC. This sequence encodes CASSFSRDYWGIQYF. The chain joins TRBV5-8 to TRBJ2-4; 7 bases in between match TRBD2. Trimming accounts for 2 bases at V and 9 bases at J, while the number of junction bases matched to no gene is 11. The CDR3 starts with the cysteine, ends with the phenylalanine, and has 15 residues. The CDR3 DNA has 45 bases and is translated from base 1. CDR1 and CDR2, per the germline V gene, are SGHTS and YDEGEE.